This is a list of T cell receptor beta chains from one sample in a study of blood T cells in healthy people across ages. TCRdb fed the 5' RACE reads into MiXCR, producing one record per CDR3 protein. The table lists 650,000 to 800,000 distinct CDR3 sequences, more than 40% of them singletons. The sequencing sample was made of blood. These receptors were taken from a man aged 55 to 70 in good health. Both conserved end residues are part of each CDR3. The D gene is left open where the match is weak. Clone size is shown for a subset of rows, as once, few, many or a class of expanded clone.

TRBV12-3/TRBV12-4	-	TRBD1	TRBJ2-7	CASSPQGQGAGEQYF	TGTGCCAGCAGTCCACAGGGACAGGGGGCCGGCGAGCAGTACTTC
TRBV4-1	-	-	TRBJ2-5	CASSQPRGQETQYF	TGCGCCAGCAGCCAACCTAGGGGTCAAGAGACCCAGTACTTC
TRBV6-2/TRBV6-3	few	TRBD1	TRBJ2-7	CASRDRGHYEQYF	TGTGCCAGCAGAGACAGGGGACACTACGAGCAGTACTTC
TRBV20-1	-	TRBD2	TRBJ2-7	CSAMPGTSGGIYNEQYF	TGCAGTGCTATGCCGGGGACTAGCGGGGGGATATACAATGAGCAGTACTTC
TRBV29-1	-	TRBD2	TRBJ2-3	CSFEGSSGLTDTQYF	TGCAGCTTCGAGGGGTCTAGCGGGCTCACAGATACGCAGTATTTT
TRBV20-1	-	TRBD2	TRBJ2-4	CSARDREASGRVKNIQYF	TGCAGTGCTAGAGATAGAGAGGCTAGCGGGAGGGTCAAAAACATTCAGTACTTC
TRBV28	-	-	TRBJ2-3	CASSFQGSTDTQYF	TGTGCCAGCAGTTTTCAGGGAAGCACAGATACGCAGTATTTT
TRBV11-2	-	TRBD1	TRBJ2-5	CASSLDPGTGGKREQYF	TGTGCCAGCAGCTTAGACCCCGGGACAGGGGGTAAAAGGGAGCAGTACTTC
TRBV25-1	-	-	TRBJ1-3	CASSERGFGDTIYF	TGTGCCAGCAGTGAAAGGGGATTTGGGGACACCATATATTTT
TRBV20-1	-	-	TRBJ2-7	CSAMSAASFYEQYF	TGCAGTGCTATGTCAGCAGCCTCCTTCTACGAGCAGTACTTC
TRBV20-1	-	-	TRBJ2-7	CSARDPRQAQIYEQYF	TGCAGTGCTAGAGATCCGCGACAGGCTCAAATTTACGAGCAGTACTTC
TRBV20-1	-	TRBD2	TRBJ2-3	CSARGTSGGDWNTQYF	TGCAGTGCTAGAGGGACTAGCGGGGGGGATTGGAATACGCAGTATTTT
TRBV20-1	once	-	TRBJ2-1	CSALPLGEGGNEQFF	TGCAGTGCCTTGCCCCTTGGGGAGGGGGGGAATGAGCAGTTCTTC
TRBV12-3/TRBV12-4	medium-sized	TRBD2	TRBJ2-3	CASSLIAGADTQYF	TGTGCCAGCAGTTTAATAGCGGGGGCGGATACGCAGTATTTT
TRBV3-1	-	TRBD1	TRBJ2-5	CASSQEGGTGQETQYF	TGTGCCAGCAGCCAAGAAGGTGGGACAGGGCAAGAGACCCAGTACTTC
TRBV5-1	-	-	TRBJ2-1	CASSPGYSAYNEQFF	TGCGCCAGCAGTCCCGGATATAGCGCATACAATGAGCAGTTCTTC
TRBV2	-	TRBD1	TRBJ1-1	CASSTGTGGSEAFF	TGTGCCAGCAGCACCGGGACAGGGGGGTCTGAAGCTTTCTTT
TRBV28	-	TRBD2	TRBJ2-3	CASRILAGWDTDTQYF	TGTGCCAGCAGGATTCTAGCGGGTTGGGACACAGATACGCAGTATTTT
TRBV6-5	-	-	TRBJ1-1	CASRFRTEAFF	TGTGCCAGCAGGTTTAGGACTGAAGCTTTCTTT
TRBV6-1	-	-	TRBJ2-1	CAGREGRVNEQFF	TGTGCCGGCCGCGAGGGTAGGGTGAATGAGCAGTTCTTC
TRBV2	-	-	TRBJ1-5	CASRGEGGGNQPQHF	TGTGCCAGCAGGGGCGAGGGAGGGGGCAATCAGCCCCAGCATTTT
TRBV6-5	-	TRBD1	TRBJ2-7	CASSRSGQGIEQYF	TGTGCCAGCAGTCGGTCGGGACAGGGAATTGAGCAGTACTTC
TRBV2	few	-	TRBJ2-3	CASTGEIITDTQYF	TGTGCCAGCACCGGGGAGATAATCACAGATACGCAGTATTTT
TRBV4-3	-	-	TRBJ1-5	CASSQGRLKDNQPQHF	TGCGCCAGCAGCCAAGGACGGCTAAAGGACAATCAGCCCCAGCATTTT
TRBV20-1	-	-	TRBJ2-4	CSARDGSGALGKNIQYF	TGCAGTGCTAGAGATGGCTCGGGGGCATTGGGCAAAAACATTCAGTACTTC
TRBV7-9	-	TRBD2	TRBJ2-3	CASSKYSGTTMTSTDTQYF	TGTGCCAGCAGCAAATACTCCGGGACTACGATGACTAGCACAGATACGCAGTATTTT
TRBV5-1	-	-	TRBJ2-5	CASSLAAIQETQYF	TGCGCCAGCAGCTTGGCCGCTATACAAGAGACCCAGTACTTC
TRBV3-1	few	TRBD2	TRBJ2-1	CASSQEAGSNEQFF	TGTGCCAGCAGCCAGGAAGCGGGGTCAAATGAGCAGTTCTTC
TRBV6-1	-	-	TRBJ2-5	CASAWMWRETQYF	TGTGCCAGCGCCTGGATGTGGCGAGAGACCCAGTACTTC
TRBV4-1	few	-	TRBJ2-1	CASSQDPLDYELGEQFF	TGCGCCAGCAGCCAAGATCCTCTAGACTATGAGCTTGGTGAGCAGTTCTTC
TRBV7-2	-	-	TRBJ2-7	CASSLQLGGYYEQYF	TGTGCCAGCAGCCTTCAGCTTGGGGGGTACTACGAGCAGTACTTC
TRBV4-3	-	-	TRBJ2-5	CASSQDFAAQETQYF	TGCGCCAGCAGCCAAGATTTTGCCGCCCAAGAGACCCAGTACTTC
TRBV6-2/TRBV6-3	once	-	TRBJ2-3	CASSGKGRATDTQYF	TGTGCCAGCAGTGGAAAGGGAAGAGCTACAGATACGCAGTATTTT
TRBV20-1	-	-	TRBJ2-5	CSGAGAATQYF	TGCAGTGGGGCAGGGGCGGCGACCCAGTACTTC
TRBV24-1	-	-	TRBJ2-2	CATSVAGATGELFF	TGTGCCACCAGTGTTGCAGGGGCCACCGGGGAGCTGTTTTTT
TRBV2	-	TRBD1	TRBJ1-2	CASRTDRNNYGYTF	TGTGCCAGCAGGACGGACAGGAATAACTATGGCTACACCTTC
TRBV20-1	many	TRBD2	TRBJ2-5	CSASLMEPGLARETQYF	TGCAGTGCTTCGCTGATGGAGCCGGGACTAGCGCGAGAGACCCAGTACTTC
TRBV14	-	TRBD1	TRBJ2-5	CASSRTGIRTQYF	TGTGCCAGCAGCCGGACAGGCATAAGGACCCAGTACTTC
TRBV7-9	-	-	TRBJ2-3	CASRGGRGVSTDTQYF	TGTGCTAGCCGTGGTGGACGGGGCGTTTCCACAGATACGCAGTATTTT
TRBV4-1	-	-	TRBJ2-1	CASSQELGSYNEQFF	TGCGCCAGCAGCCAAGAGCTAGGCTCCTACAATGAGCAGTTCTTC
TRBV4-1	few	-	TRBJ1-1	CASSQPNTEAFF	TGCGCCAGCAGCCAACCGAACACTGAAGCTTTCTTT
TRBV7-9	many	-	TRBJ2-1	CASSLAQGSSYNEQFF	TGTGCCAGCAGCTTAGCTCAGGGGAGCTCCTACAATGAGCAGTTCTTC
TRBV9	few	-	TRBJ1-6	CASSAVLGPLHF	TGTGCCAGCAGCGCCGTCCTTGGGCCCCTCCACTTT
TRBV20-1	few	-	TRBJ2-7	CSARVDLRLPYEQYF	TGCAGTGCTAGAGTCGATTTGCGACTACCTTACGAGCAGTACTTC
TRBV4-3	many	TRBD2	TRBJ2-1	CASSQDLSGGPREQFF	TGCGCCAGCAGCCAAGATCTAAGCGGGGGGCCGCGGGAGCAGTTCTTC
TRBV5-6	few	-	TRBJ2-7	CASSPGDPSYEQYF	TGTGCCAGCAGCCCCGGGGATCCCTCCTACGAGCAGTACTTC
TRBV20-1	few	TRBD1	TRBJ1-5	CSATGQAYSNQPQHF	TGCAGTGCAACGGGACAGGCTTATAGCAATCAGCCCCAGCATTTT
TRBV5-5	many	-	TRBJ2-1	CASSLIQYNEQFF	TGTGCCAGCAGCTTGATACAGTACAATGAGCAGTTCTTC
TRBV7-2	-	-	TRBJ1-1	CASTPRAGGNTEAFF	TGTGCCAGCACCCCGAGAGCGGGGGGCAATACTGAAGCTTTCTTT
TRBV7-2	many	TRBD2	TRBJ2-5	CASSLTHGLAGQETQYF	TGTGCCAGCAGCTTAACCCACGGACTAGCGGGCCAAGAGACCCAGTACTTC
TRBV12-3/TRBV12-4	few	-	TRBJ1-1	CASSDRLNTEAFF	TGTGCCAGCAGTGACCGACTGAACACTGAAGCTTTCTTT
TRBV27	-	-	TRBJ1-3	CASSLKSSGNTIYF	TGTGCCAGCAGTCTTAAATCCTCTGGAAACACCATATATTTT
TRBV11-3	once	-	TRBJ2-7	CASSVVTAPEQYF	TGTGCCAGCAGCGTAGTAACCGCCCCCGAGCAGTACTTC
TRBV4-1	few	TRBD1	TRBJ2-7	CASSQGQGPPYEQYF	TGCGCCAGCAGCCAAGGACAGGGGCCCCCCTACGAGCAGTACTTC
TRBV6-2/TRBV6-3	few	-	TRBJ1-2	CASSPTDRTYGYTF	TGTGCCAGCAGTCCGACAGACAGGACCTATGGCTACACCTTC
TRBV20-1	once	-	TRBJ1-4	CSARTAGATNEKLFF	TGCAGTGCGAGGACAGCTGGGGCAACTAATGAAAAACTGTTTTTT